This T cell receptor (beta chain) was found in a study of blood T cell repertoires in COVID-19. Turning to the study itself: Sites across the United States, Italy and Spain contributed samples from acute and convalescent COVID-19. The cDNA or gDNA used as material had been derived from T cells, B-cell-depleted T cells, or PBMCs.

There are 13 residues in the CDR3. The germline gives CDR1 KGHSH, CDR2 LQKENI. Trimming removed 6 bases from V and 7 bases from J, with 10 bases in between. Recruited during active infection, patients (from Seattle) were subsequently followed longitudinally. Profiling relied on immunoSEQ multiplex PCR, and the TCRdb table lists in-frame clones only, not all of them. The top ten clones hold more than 0.8% of a sample with fewer than 30,000 clones, around 94% of them seen once. V usage is TRBV18 and J usage is TRBJ1-6; D gene unclear. The source of this sequence is a woman in her sixties or seventies with COVID-19, enrolled during active disease. Material for sequencing was peripheral blood. The CDR3 DNA sequence: TGTGCCAGCTCCGGAGGTGCGAATTCACCCCTCCACTTT. This translates into CASSGGANSPLHF.